This T cell receptor (beta chain) was captured in a study of blood T cell repertoires in COVID-19. This CDR3 comprises 20 residues. V dropped 3 bases and J dropped 0; count of bases not matched to a gene: 10. Germline-derived CDR1 and CDR2 are SGHNT and YYREEE (reference sequence). This clone was detected once. Generated by immunoSEQ multiplex PCR, the TCRdb table keeps only in-frame clones and is missing some. This table has a few hundred thousand clones, around 85% appearing once. The clonotype originates from a man aged 55-75 years with acute or convalescent COVID-19. The sample was peripheral blood. V usage is TRBV5-4 and J usage is TRBJ2-3; 16 positions match TRBD2. The CDR3 nucleotides are TGTGCCAGCAGCTCCTCAGGAGGGACTAGCGGGAGGGTTAGCACAGATACGCAGTATTTT. Amino acids: CASSSSGGTSGRVSTDTQYF.